Shown below are 10 T cell receptor beta chains from a single sample sequenced in a study of cytomegalovirus exposure and HLA in healthy donors. Researchers ran the PCR with 60 Vbeta and 13 Jbeta primers. Libraries were prepared by immunoSEQ multiplex PCR; TCRdb keeps only in-frame clonotypes and omits some of them. This sample has 200,000 to 250,000 clones, with 70% to 80% found just once. The material sequenced was PBMCs. These receptors came from an older woman in good health and CMV-seropositive.

The rearrangement joins TRBV28 to TRBJ1-1; D ambiguous. The CDR3 length is 14 residues. Germline V gene sequence: CDR1 MDHEN, CDR2 SYDVKM. V shed 4 bases and J shed 1 base, with 10 bases lying between them. The CDR3 here is CASSSLAQNTEAFF. CDR3 coding DNA: TGTGCCAGCAGTTCGTTGGCCCAGAACACTGAAGCTTTCTTT. The whole variable domain, filled in from reference TRBV28 and TRBJ1-1, reads DVKVTQSSRYLVKRTGEKVFLECVQDMDHENMFWYRQDPGLGLRLIYFSYDVKMKEKGDIPEGYSVSREKKERFSLILESASTNQTSMYLCASSSLAQNTEAFFGQGTRLTVV.

The chain uses TRBV30 and TRBJ2-3; TRBD2 matches at 7 bases. With 4 bases clipped from V and 1 base from J, the junction kept 5 bases outside the gene matches. This CDR3 contains 14 residues. Germline loops: CDR1 GTSNPN, CDR2 SVGIG (reference sequence). Here the CDR3 DNA reads TGTGCCTGGACGGCCCGGGGGGGCACAGATACGCAGTATTTT. It translates to CAWTARGGTDTQYF. Based on the CDR3 plus reference TRBV30 and TRBJ2-3, the full variable domain is SQTIHQWPATLVQPVGSPLSLECTVEGTSNPNLYWYRQAAGRGLQLLFYSVGIGQISSEVPQNLSASRPQDRQFILSSKKLLLSDSGFYLCAWTARGGTDTQYFGPGTRLTVL.

The chain uses TRBV15 and TRBJ2-2; no firm D call. This CDR3 is built from 16 residues. V lost 4 bases, J lost 1 base, and 13 bases lay in between. The V gene's germline CDR1 is LNHNV and CDR2 YYDKDF (reference sequence). The CDR3 here is CATSISWQENTGELFF. The CDR3 DNA reads TGTGCCACCAGCATATCGTGGCAGGAGAACACCGGGGAGCTGTTTTTT. Variable domain in full (rest from reference TRBV15 and TRBJ2-2): DAMVIQNPRYQVTQFGKPVTLSCSQTLNHNVMYWYQQKSSQAPKLLFHYYDKDFNNEADTPDNFQSRRPNTSFCFLDIRSPGLGDTAMYLCATSISWQENTGELFFGEGSRLTVL.

This chain joins TRBV9 and TRBJ1-4; perhaps TRBD1 as D (6 bases). This CDR3 has 15 amino acids. V dropped 3 bases and J dropped 6 bases, with 15 bases sitting between them. The germline V gene encodes CDR1 SGDLS and CDR2 YYNGEE. The CDR3 loop is CASSAVRGWDEKLFF. The CDR3 DNA reads TGTGCCAGCAGCGCCGTGAGGGGGTGGGATGAAAAACTGTTTTTT.

This clone was counted only a few times. This chain links TRBV28 with TRBJ1-1; TRBD1 might be the D (5 bases). V was pared by 5 bases and J by 1 base, with 14 bases between. The germline V gene has CDR1 MDHEN and CDR2 SYDVKM. The CDR3 has 15 residues. As DNA, the CDR3 is TGTGCCAGCAGTCGACCCGGGGGAGAGAACACTGAAGCTTTCTTT. It codes for CASSRPGGENTEAFF.

This clone was counted once. The chain carries TRBV18 and TRBJ2-7, with unresolved D. V shed 3 bases and J shed 1 base, with 10 bases lying between them. Germline V gene data show CDR1 as KGHSH and CDR2 as LQKENI. This CDR3 comprises 14 residues. CDR3 nucleotides: TGTGCCAGCTCACCGGTGGGCGATTCCTACGAGCAGTACTTC. This gives the protein CASSPVGDSYEQYF.

The chain couples TRBV28 to TRBJ2-2, with 10 bases identical to TRBD2. Germline CDR1 is MDHEN and CDR2 is SYDVKM. The J segment lost 7 bases and the V segment lost 2 bases, leaving 4 bases of the junction unmatched. This CDR3 has 15 residues. In DNA, the CDR3 is TGTGCCAGCAGTTTAAGACTAGCGGGTATCGGGGAGCTGTTTTTT. This sequence encodes CASSLRLAGIGELFF.

Concerning this clone itself: This CDR3 is also generated by other DNA sequences in the sample. The CDR3 sequence: CASSLEAGVDTQYF. The DNA of the CDR3 is TGCGCCAGCAGCTTGGAAGCGGGAGTGGATACGCAGTATTTT. The rearrangement joins TRBV5-1 to TRBJ2-3, with 8 bases that match TRBD2. The germline gives CDR1 SGHRS, CDR2 YFSETQ. The junction had 3 bases not matched to a gene; V was cut back by 0 bases and J by 6 bases. This CDR3 region has 14 residues.

This clone has a handful of counts. The CDR3 region has the DNA TGTGCCAGCAGCCAAGCCCTAAATCAGCCCCAGCATTTT. Its translation: CASSQALNQPQHF. This chain joins TRBV14 and TRBJ1-5, with D unclear. V was shortened by 1 base and J by 4 bases, with 5 bases between the two germline ends. The CDR3 covers 13 residues. Germline CDR1 and CDR2: SGHDN and FVKESK.

This clone has just a few counts. The chain uses TRBV2 and TRBJ1-2; D unclear. V lost 3 bases and J 5 bases, leaving 10 bases between the germline ends. Germline V CDR1 and CDR2: SNHLY, FYNNEI. The CDR3 covers 13 residues. CDR3 amino acids: CASSDVAAYGYTF. The DNA of the CDR3 is TGTGCCAGCAGTGACGTCGCGGCATATGGCTACACCTTC.